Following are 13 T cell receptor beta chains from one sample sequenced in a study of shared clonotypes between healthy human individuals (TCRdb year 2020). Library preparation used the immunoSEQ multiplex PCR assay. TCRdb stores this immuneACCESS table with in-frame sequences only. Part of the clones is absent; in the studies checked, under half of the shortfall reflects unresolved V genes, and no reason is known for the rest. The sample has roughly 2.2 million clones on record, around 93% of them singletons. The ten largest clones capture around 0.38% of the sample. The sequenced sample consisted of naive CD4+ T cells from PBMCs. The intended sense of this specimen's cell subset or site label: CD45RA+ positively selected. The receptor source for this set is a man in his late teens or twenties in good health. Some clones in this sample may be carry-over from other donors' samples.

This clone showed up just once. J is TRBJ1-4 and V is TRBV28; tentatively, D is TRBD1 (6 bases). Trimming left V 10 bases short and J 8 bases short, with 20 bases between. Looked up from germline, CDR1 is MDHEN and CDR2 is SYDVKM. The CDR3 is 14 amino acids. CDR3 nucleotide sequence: TGTGCCATCGAGTGGGTGGGGGGCTCCGAAAAACTGTTTTTT. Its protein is CAIEWVGGSEKLFF. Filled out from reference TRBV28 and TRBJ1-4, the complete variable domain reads DVKVTQSSRYLVKRTGEKVFLECVQDMDHENMFWYRQDPGLGLRLIYFSYDVKMKEKGDIPEGYSVSREKKERFSLILESASTNQTSMYLCAIEWVGGSEKLFFGSGTQLSVL.

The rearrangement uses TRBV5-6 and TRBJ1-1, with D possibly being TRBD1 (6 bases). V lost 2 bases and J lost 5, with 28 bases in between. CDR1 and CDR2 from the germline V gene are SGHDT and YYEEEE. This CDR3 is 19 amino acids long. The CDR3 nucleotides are TGTGCCAGCAGCTTTTTAGGTTCCCCCAGATGGGGGGCAGGAACTGAAGCTTTCTTT. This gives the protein CASSFLGSPRWGAGTEAFF. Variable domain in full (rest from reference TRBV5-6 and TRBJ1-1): DAGVTQSPTHLIKTRGQQVTLRCSPKSGHDTVSWYQQALGQGPQFIFQYYEEEERQRGNFPDRFSGHQFPNYSSELNVNALLLGDSALYLCASSFLGSPRWGAGTEAFFGQGTRLTVV.

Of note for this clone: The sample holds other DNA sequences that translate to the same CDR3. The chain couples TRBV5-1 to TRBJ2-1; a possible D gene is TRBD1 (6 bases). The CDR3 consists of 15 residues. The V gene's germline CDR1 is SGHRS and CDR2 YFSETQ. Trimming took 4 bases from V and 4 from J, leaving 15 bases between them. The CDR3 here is CASSGLAGAYNEQFF. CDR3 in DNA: TGCGCCAGCAGCGGGTTGGCAGGGGCTTACAATGAGCAGTTCTTC. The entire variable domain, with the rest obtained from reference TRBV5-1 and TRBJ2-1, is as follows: KAGVTQTPRYLIKTRGQQVTLSCSPISGHRSVSWYQQTPGQGLQFLFEYFSETQRNKGNFPGRFSGRQFSNSRSEMNVSTLELGDSALYLCASSGLAGAYNEQFFGPGTRLTVL.

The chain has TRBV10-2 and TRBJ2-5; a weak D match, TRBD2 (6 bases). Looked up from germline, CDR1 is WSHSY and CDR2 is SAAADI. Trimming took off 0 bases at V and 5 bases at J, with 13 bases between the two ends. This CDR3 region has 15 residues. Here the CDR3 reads CASSESRRGVETQYF. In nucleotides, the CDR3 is TGCGCCAGCAGTGAGTCGAGGAGGGGAGTGGAGACCCAGTACTTC.

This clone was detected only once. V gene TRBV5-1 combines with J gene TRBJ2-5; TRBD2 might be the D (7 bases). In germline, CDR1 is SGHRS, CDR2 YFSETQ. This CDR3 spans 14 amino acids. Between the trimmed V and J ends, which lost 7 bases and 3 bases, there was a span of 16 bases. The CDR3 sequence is CASRQGGGEETQYF. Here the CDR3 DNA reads TGCGCCAGCCGCCAAGGGGGGGGAGAAGAGACCCAGTACTTC. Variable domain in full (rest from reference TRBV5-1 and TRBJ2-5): KAGVTQTPRYLIKTRGQQVTLSCSPISGHRSVSWYQQTPGQGLQFLFEYFSETQRNKGNFPGRFSGRQFSNSRSEMNVSTLELGDSALYLCASRQGGGEETQYFGPGTRLLVL.

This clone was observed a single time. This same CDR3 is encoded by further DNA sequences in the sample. The CDR3 spells CASSLAGPYEQYF. CDR3 coding DNA: TGCGCCAGCAGTCTAGCGGGACCCTACGAGCAGTACTTC. V and J are TRBV5-1 and TRBJ2-7, with 9 bases aligning to TRBD2. The junction had 2 bases not matched to a gene; V was cut back by 5 bases and J by 2 bases. Germline assignment: CDR1 SGHRS and CDR2 YFSETQ. CDR3 length: 13 residues.

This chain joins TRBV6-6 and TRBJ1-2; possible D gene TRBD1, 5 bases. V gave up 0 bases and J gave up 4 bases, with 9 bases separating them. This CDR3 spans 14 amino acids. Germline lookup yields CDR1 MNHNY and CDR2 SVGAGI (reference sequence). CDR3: CASSYSREGYGYTF. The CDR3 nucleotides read TGTGCCAGCAGTTACTCCAGGGAAGGCTATGGCTACACCTTC.

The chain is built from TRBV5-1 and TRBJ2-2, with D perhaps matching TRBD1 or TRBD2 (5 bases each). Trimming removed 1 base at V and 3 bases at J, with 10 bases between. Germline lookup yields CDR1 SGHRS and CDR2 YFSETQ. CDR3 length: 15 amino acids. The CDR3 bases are TGCGCCAGCAGCTTGAGGCTGGGGGACACCGGGGAGCTGTTTTTT. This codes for CASSLRLGDTGELFF.

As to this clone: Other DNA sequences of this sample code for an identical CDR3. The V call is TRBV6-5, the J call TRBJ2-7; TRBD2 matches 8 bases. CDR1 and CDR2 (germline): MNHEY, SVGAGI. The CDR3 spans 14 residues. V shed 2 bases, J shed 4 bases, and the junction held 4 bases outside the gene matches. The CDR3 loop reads CASSYRTSSYEQYF. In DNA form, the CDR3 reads TGTGCCAGCAGTTACCGGACTAGCAGTTACGAGCAGTACTTC.

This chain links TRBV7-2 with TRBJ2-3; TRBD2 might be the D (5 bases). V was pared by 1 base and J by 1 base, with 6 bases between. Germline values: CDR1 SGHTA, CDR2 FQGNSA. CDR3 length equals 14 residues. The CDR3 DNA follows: TGTGCCAGCAGCTTAGGGACTCGCACAGATACGCAGTATTTT. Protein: CASSLGTRTDTQYF.

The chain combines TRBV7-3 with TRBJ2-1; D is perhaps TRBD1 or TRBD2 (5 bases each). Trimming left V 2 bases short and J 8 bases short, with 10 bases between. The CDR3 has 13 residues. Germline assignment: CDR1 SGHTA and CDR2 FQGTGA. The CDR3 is CASSLARDHEQFF. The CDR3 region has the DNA TGTGCCAGCAGCTTAGCCAGGGACCATGAGCAGTTCTTC.

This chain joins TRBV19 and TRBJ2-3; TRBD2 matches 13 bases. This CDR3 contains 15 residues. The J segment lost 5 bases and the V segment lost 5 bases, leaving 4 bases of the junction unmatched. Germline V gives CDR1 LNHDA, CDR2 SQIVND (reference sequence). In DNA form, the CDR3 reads TGTGCCAGTAGTCGACTAGCGGGAGGAATAGATACGCAGTATTTT. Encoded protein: CASSRLAGGIDTQYF.

The CDR3: CASSAGQVDMGSPLHF. CDR3 bases: TGCGCCAGCAGCGCCGGACAAGTCGATATGGGTTCACCCCTCCACTTT. The chain combines TRBV5-1 with TRBJ1-6, with D possibly matching TRBD1 (5 bases). CDR1 is SGHRS, CDR2 YFSETQ, per germline. The V and J ends lost 4 bases and 9 bases respectively, with 20 bases between them. The CDR3 covers 16 residues.